This T cell receptor (beta chain) comes out of a study of OX40 agonist ivuxolimab in advanced cancers. Sequencing was performed with immunoSEQ multiplex PCR; in TCRdb, only in-frame clones are kept and a portion is missing. The table records about 73,000 clones, 80% to 95% of them present only once. After removal of 5 bases from V and 3 bases from J, the junction contained 11 bases not matched to a gene. This CDR3 spans 17 amino acids. Germline CDR1 is WNHNN and CDR2 is SYGVQD (reference sequence). This TCR was recovered from an adult with an advanced solid tumor such as melanoma, head and neck, liver or kidney cancer. The chain employs TRBV10-1 and TRBJ2-3; 10 nucleotides match TRBD2. Here the sequenced sample was CD4+ or CD8+ T cells sorted from blood, taken in a trial of the OX40 agonist ivuxolimab. This CDR3 is CASSSSGRAGSTDTQYF. The CDR3 region has the DNA TGCGCCAGCAGTTCAAGCGGGAGGGCCGGCAGTACAGATACGCAGTATTTT.